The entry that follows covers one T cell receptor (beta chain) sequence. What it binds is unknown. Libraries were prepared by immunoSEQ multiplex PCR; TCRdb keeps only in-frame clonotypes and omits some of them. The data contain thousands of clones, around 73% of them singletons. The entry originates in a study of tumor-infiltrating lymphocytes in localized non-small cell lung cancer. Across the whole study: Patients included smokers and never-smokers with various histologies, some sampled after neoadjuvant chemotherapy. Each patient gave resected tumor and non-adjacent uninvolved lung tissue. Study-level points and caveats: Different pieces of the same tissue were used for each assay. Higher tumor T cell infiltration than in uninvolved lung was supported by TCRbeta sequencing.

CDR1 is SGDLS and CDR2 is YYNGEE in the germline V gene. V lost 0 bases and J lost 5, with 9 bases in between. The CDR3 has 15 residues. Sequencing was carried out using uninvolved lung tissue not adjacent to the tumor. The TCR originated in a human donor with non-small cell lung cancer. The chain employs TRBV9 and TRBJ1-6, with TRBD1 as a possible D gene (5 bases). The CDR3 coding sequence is TGTGCCAGCAGCGTAGTCGACAGCCATAATTCACCCCTCCACTTT. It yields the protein CASSVVDSHNSPLHF.